A single sample is the source of the 28 T cell receptor beta chains below, sequenced in a study of neoadjuvant anti-PD-1 for oral cavity cancer. As for time point: after neoadjuvant nivolumab, at surgical resection. Data came from immunoSEQ multiplex PCR; TCRdb stores just in-frame clones and leaves some out. The sample shows about 23,000 clones, 40% to 50% of them seen only once. The source material was tumor tissue, sampled after nivolumab (anti-PD-1) treatment. The receptor source for this set is a person aged 35 to 85 with oral cavity squamous cell carcinoma.

The J gene is TRBJ1-4, the V gene TRBV7-2; TRBD1 aligns across 8 bases. The germline CDR1 and CDR2 sequences are SGHTA and FQGNSA. The V gene end was trimmed by 2 bases and the J gene end by 7 bases; junction bases not matched to a gene: 3. This CDR3 has 14 residues. The CDR3 sequence is CASSLSTGVEKLFF. The CDR3 DNA follows: TGTGCCAGCAGCTTATCGACAGGGGTTGAAAAACTGTTTTTT.

The chain employs TRBV10-3 and TRBJ1-1, with 9 nucleotides matching TRBD1. CDR3 length equals 17 residues. With 0 bases clipped from V and 0 bases from J, the junction kept 5 bases outside the gene matches. Germline-derived CDR1 and CDR2 are ENHRY and SYGVKD. CDR3 bases: TGTGCCATCAGTGAGTCGAGGGGACAGGGTATGAACACTGAAGCTTTCTTT. It encodes CAISESRGQGMNTEAFF.

This clone was recorded a few times. This chain joins TRBV7-8 and TRBJ2-1; D is ambiguous. CDR3 length: 12 residues. CDR1 is SGHVS, CDR2 FQNEAQ, per germline. The chain's CDR3 is CASESSYNEQFF. CDR3 bases: TGTGCTAGTGAAAGCTCCTACAATGAGCAGTTCTTC. The variable domain in full, with the rest retrieved from reference TRBV7-8 and TRBJ2-1, is GAGVSQSPRYKVAKRGQDVALRCDPISGHVSLFWYQQALGQGPEFLTYFQNEAQLDKSGLPSDRFFAERPEGSVSTLKIQRTQQEDSAVYLCASESSYNEQFFGPGTRLTVL.

The V gene is TRBV7-9, the J gene TRBJ1-4; 11 bases agree with TRBD1. V was pared by 5 bases and J by 8 bases, with 10 bases of the junction left unmatched. This CDR3 comprises 16 residues. Germline V gene sequence: CDR1 SEHNR, CDR2 FQNEAQ (reference sequence). CDR3 in DNA: TGTGCCAGCAGCCTAGGACAGGGGGCTCTTCGGGAAAAACTGTTTTTT. Translating gives CASSLGQGALREKLFF.

CDR3 in amino acids: CASSPSGGLNTEAFF. The CDR3 nucleotides are TGTGCCAGCTCACCCTCTGGGGGATTGAACACTGAAGCTTTCTTT. This rearrangement joins TRBV18 to TRBJ1-1; TRBD1 is a possible D gene (5 bases). In germline, CDR1 is KGHSH, CDR2 LQKENI. V was cut by 3 bases and J by 0 bases, with 11 bases left in between. This CDR3 is built from 15 residues.

This clone was found a few times. The chain recombines TRBV7-8 with TRBJ1-2; D is ambiguous. The germline V gene has CDR1 SGHVS and CDR2 FQNEAQ. V was shortened by 3 bases and J by 4 bases, with 12 bases between the two germline ends. The CDR3 has 14 amino acids. For the CDR3, the DNA is TGTGCCAGCAGCTTCCGACAATCGGCCTATGGCTACACCTTC. As protein: CASSFRQSAYGYTF.

A single count supports this clone. V is TRBV19 and J is TRBJ1-5; 7 positions match TRBD1. V was clipped by 1 base and J by 5 bases; unmatched bases: 8. This CDR3 is built from 16 residues. Germline V lookup: CDR1 LNHDA, CDR2 SQIVND (reference sequence). The CDR3 nucleotides read TGTGCCAGTAGTATAGGAGGGGGCGTGGGTCATCAGCCCCAGCATTTT. Encoded protein: CASSIGGGVGHQPQHF.

In this sample, this clone is medium-sized (0.01 to 0.1%). The chain is built from TRBV25-1 and TRBJ1-4; D is unclear. The CDR3 runs to 15 residues. The germline CDR1 and CDR2 sequences are MGHDK and SYGVNS. V lost 2 bases and J lost 1, with 8 bases in between. The CDR3 loop is CASSEDYRTNEKLFF. CDR3 bases: TGTGCCAGCAGTGAAGATTACAGAACTAATGAAAAACTGTTTTTT.

The chain couples TRBV4-3 to TRBJ1-4; perhaps TRBD1 as D (6 bases). Trimming took 5 bases from V and 4 from J, leaving 17 bases between them. Looked up from germline, CDR1 is LGHNA and CDR2 is YSLEER. The CDR3 runs 16 residues. The CDR3 nucleotides read TGCGCCAGCAGCTTGCGATGGAGAGGGGGTAATGAAAAACTGTTTTTT. It translates to CASSLRWRGGNEKLFF.

V usage is TRBV30 and J usage is TRBJ2-1, with 8 bases aligning to TRBD1. The CDR3 loop spans 15 amino acids. The V and J ends lost 2 bases and 0 bases, in that order; junction bases with no gene match: 3. Germline V gene sequence: CDR1 GTSNPN, CDR2 SVGIG (reference sequence). CDR3 residues: CAWSFTGGSYNEQFF. CDR3 in DNA: TGTGCCTGGAGTTTTACAGGGGGCTCCTACAATGAGCAGTTCTTC.

The V call is TRBV6-1, the J call TRBJ1-5; D is perhaps TRBD1 (6 bases). Looked up from germline, CDR1 is MNHNS and CDR2 is SASEGT. The CDR3 length is 16 residues. The V gene lost 4 bases and the J gene lost 0 bases, with 13 bases spanning the gap. The CDR3 DNA reads as TGTGCCAGCAGTGGACTACAGGGTTATAGCAATCAGCCCCAGCATTTT. This encodes CASSGLQGYSNQPQHF.

This chain links TRBV6-6 with TRBJ2-5, with 9 bases aligning to TRBD2. The germline CDR1 and CDR2 sequences are MNHNY and SVGAGI (reference sequence). The V and J ends lost 7 bases and 1 base, in that order; junction bases with no gene match: 4. This CDR3 spans 14 amino acids. The CDR3 nucleotides read TGTGCCAGCACCAGAGCGGGGGGCCAAGAGACCCAGTACTTC. Its translation is CASTRAGGQETQYF.

The chain carries TRBV6-5 and TRBJ2-7, with D perhaps matching TRBD2 (7 bases). V was pared by 3 bases and J by 6 bases, with 15 bases between. From germline, CDR1 is MNHEY and CDR2 SVGAGI. The CDR3 runs 14 residues. This chain's CDR3 is CASSYGGGRLEQYF. The CDR3 DNA sequence: TGTGCCAGCAGTTATGGCGGGGGCCGCCTCGAGCAGTACTTC.

This clone was recorded at least ten times. The J gene is TRBJ1-2, the V gene TRBV7-9, with D tentatively TRBD1 (6 bases). The germline CDR1 and CDR2 sequences are SEHNR and FQNEAQ (reference sequence). The CDR3 runs 13 residues. V lost 4 bases, J lost 8 bases, and 14 bases lay in between. The CDR3 region is CASSSGQSRGYTF. For the CDR3, the DNA is TGTGCCAGCAGCTCCGGACAGTCCCGGGGCTACACCTTC. The complete variable domain, with remaining parts taken from reference TRBV7-9 and TRBJ1-2, reads DTGVSQNPRHKITKRGQNVTFRCDPISEHNRLYWYRQTLGQGPEFLTYFQNEAQLEKSRLLSDRFSAERPKGSFSTLEIQRTEQGDSAMYLCASSSGQSRGYTFGSGTRLTVV.

This chain joins TRBV10-1 and TRBJ2-3, with D hard to call. Looked up from germline, CDR1 is WNHNN and CDR2 is SYGVQD (reference sequence). The CDR3 sequence is 16 residues long. V lost 3 bases and J 0 bases, leaving 13 bases between the germline ends. CDR3 sequence: CASSDIRRASTDTQYF. CDR3 nucleotide sequence: TGCGCCAGCAGTGATATTCGCCGGGCCAGCACAGATACGCAGTATTTT.

The rearrangement joins TRBV7-2 to TRBJ2-1; TRBD1 matches at 8 bases. The V and J ends lost 1 base and 5 bases, in that order; junction bases with no gene match: 10. The CDR3 consists of 17 residues. The V gene's germline CDR1 is SGHTA and CDR2 FQGNSA. The CDR3 loop is CASSLGLPRTGNNEQFF. The CDR3 bases are TGTGCCAGCAGCTTAGGCCTCCCCCGGACAGGGAACAATGAGCAGTTCTTC.

The chain carries TRBV9 and TRBJ1-5; D is uncertain. Trimming removed 2 bases from V and 0 bases from J, with 6 bases in between. CDR3 length: 14 amino acids. CDR1 is SGDLS and CDR2 is YYNGEE in the germline V gene. The CDR3 DNA follows: TGTGCCAGCAGCGTCAGCGATAGCAATCAGCCCCAGCATTTT. Translating gives CASSVSDSNQPQHF.

The V and J genes are TRBV5-4 and TRBJ2-3; 10 positions match TRBD2. The junction had 5 bases not matched to a gene; V was cut back by 4 bases and J by 3 bases. This CDR3 contains 15 residues. Germline CDR1 SGHNT, CDR2 YYREEE (reference sequence). DNA for the CDR3: TGTGCCAGCAGCCCTAGCGGGGGTAGGACAGATACGCAGTATTTT. Translated, it gives CASSPSGGRTDTQYF.

Within the sample, this clone is medium-sized. The chain uses TRBV5-1 and TRBJ2-2; the D is unclear. Germline-derived CDR1 and CDR2 are SGHRS and YFSETQ. The CDR3 is 14 residues long. The ends were cut back, 2 bases at V and 1 base at J, with 6 bases in the middle. This CDR3 reads CASSLNGNTGELFF. CDR3 nucleotide sequence: TGCGCCAGCAGCTTAAACGGGAACACCGGGGAGCTGTTTTTT.

The gene calls are TRBV5-1 and TRBJ2-2, with TRBD1 identical over 7 bases. The trim removed 3 bases at V and 5 bases at J, leaving 13 bases unmatched. Germline V gene lookup returns CDR1 SGHRS and CDR2 YFSETQ. The CDR3 sequence is 17 residues long. The chain's CDR3 is CASSSKRQGGWTGELFF. The CDR3 DNA is TGCGCCAGCAGCTCTAAAAGACAGGGCGGTTGGACCGGGGAGCTGTTTTTT.

To note about this clone: Other DNA sequences within the sample encode an identical CDR3. The chain recombines TRBV6-5 with TRBJ2-7; D is ambiguous. Germline-derived CDR1 and CDR2 are MNHEY and SVGAGI. This CDR3 region has 11 residues. Trimming removed 6 bases from V and 1 base from J, with 4 bases in between. CDR3 in amino acids: CASRISYEQYF. CDR3 DNA sequence: TGTGCCAGCAGGATATCCTACGAGCAGTACTTC.

In its sample, this clone was seen a few times. The chain has TRBV4-3 and TRBJ2-7; no clear D. Germline-derived CDR1 and CDR2 are LGHNA and YSLEER. The V end was cut by 1 base, the J end by 0 bases, with 7 bases between. The CDR3 contains 14 residues. The CDR3 DNA reads as TGCGCCAGCAGCCAAGGCAGGCTCTCCTACGAGCAGTACTTC. Its translation is CASSQGRLSYEQYF.

The V gene is TRBV7-2, the J gene TRBJ2-1, with D possibly being TRBD1 (5 bases). Germline V gene sequence: CDR1 SGHTA, CDR2 FQGNSA. Trimming stripped 1 base from V and 10 bases from J, with 11 bases between. The CDR3 is made up of 13 amino acids. The CDR3 is CASSLEVWGEQFF. The CDR3 DNA reads TGTGCCAGCAGCTTAGAAGTTTGGGGCGAGCAGTTCTTC. Filled out from reference TRBV7-2 and TRBJ2-1, the complete variable domain reads GAGVSQSPSNKVTEKGKDVELRCDPISGHTALYWYRQSLGQGLEFLIYFQGNSAPDKSGLPSDRFSAERTGGSVSTLTIQRTQQEDSAVYLCASSLEVWGEQFFGPGTRLTVL.

V is TRBV2 and J is TRBJ1-1; D is ambiguous. This CDR3 has 13 amino acids. CDR1 is SNHLY and CDR2 is FYNNEI in the germline V gene. Trimming shortened V by 8 bases and J by 1 base, and 11 bases separated the two germline ends. The CDR3 here is CASRRPGNTEAFF. DNA of the CDR3: TGTGCCAGCCGAAGGCCAGGGAACACTGAAGCTTTCTTT.

This clone showed up just a few times. The CDR3 region is CSVEGEGGPKDTQYF. The CDR3 DNA sequence: TGCAGCGTTGAAGGCGAGGGGGGGCCGAAAGATACGCAGTATTTT. The chain joins TRBV29-1 to TRBJ2-3, with TRBD2 as a possible D gene (7 bases). This CDR3 is 15 amino acids long. V was cut by 1 base and J by 5 bases, with 16 bases left in between. Germline CDR1 is SQVTM and CDR2 is ANQGSEA.

The V gene is TRBV5-6, the J gene TRBJ1-1, with 10 bases matching TRBD1. Trimming took 6 bases from V and 1 from J; bases not matched to a gene: 9. This CDR3 is built from 16 residues. Germline-derived CDR1 and CDR2 are SGHDT and YYEEEE. The CDR3 region is CASTRTGTGANTEAFF. The CDR3 coding sequence is TGTGCCAGCACTCGTACCGGGACAGGGGCGAACACTGAAGCTTTCTTT.

The table lists this clone with a few counts. The chain uses TRBV7-2 and TRBJ1-2; no clear D gene. V dropped 3 bases and J dropped 7 bases, with 18 bases sitting between them. CDR1 and CDR2 from the germline V gene are SGHTA and FQGNSA. CDR3 length: 15 amino acids. The chain's CDR3 is CASSFGTQVAGGYTF. The CDR3 bases are TGTGCCAGCAGCTTCGGAACCCAGGTGGCGGGTGGCTACACCTTC.

The chain couples TRBV27 to TRBJ2-7; D remains ambiguous. Trimming took off 0 bases at V and 2 bases at J, with 8 bases between the two ends. CDR3 size: 14 residues. Germline V gene sequence: CDR1 MNHEY, CDR2 SMNVEV (reference sequence). The CDR3 bases are TGTGCCAGCAGTTTATCGGCGGATACCTACGAGCAGTACTTC. As protein: CASSLSADTYEQYF.